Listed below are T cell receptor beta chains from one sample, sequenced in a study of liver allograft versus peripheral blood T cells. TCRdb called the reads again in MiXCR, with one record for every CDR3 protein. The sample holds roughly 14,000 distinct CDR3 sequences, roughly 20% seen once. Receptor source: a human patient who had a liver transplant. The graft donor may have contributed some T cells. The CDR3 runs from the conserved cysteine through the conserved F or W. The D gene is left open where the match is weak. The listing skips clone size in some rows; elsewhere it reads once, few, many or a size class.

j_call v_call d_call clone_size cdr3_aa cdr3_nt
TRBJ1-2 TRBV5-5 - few CASSLGPGDYGYTF TGTGCCAGCAGCTTGGGGCCAGGAGACTATGGCTACACCTTC
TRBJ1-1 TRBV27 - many CASSDLGDDLTEAFF TGTGCCAGCAGTGATCTTGGGGACGATCTCACTGAAGCTTTCTTT
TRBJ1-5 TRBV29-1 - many CSASLGLNSNQPQHF TGCAGCGCCAGCTTGGGACTGAATAGCAATCAGCCCCAGCATTTT
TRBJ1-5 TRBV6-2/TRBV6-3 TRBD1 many CASSYGTGGQPQHF TGTGCCAGCAGTTACGGGACAGGGGGACAGCCCCAGCATTTT
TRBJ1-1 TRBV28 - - CASRTQTGNTEAFF TGTGCCAGCAGGACACAAACGGGGAACACTGAAGCTTTCTTT
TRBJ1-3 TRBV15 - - CATSRGVGSGNTIYF TGTGCCACCAGCAGAGGGGTAGGCTCTGGAAACACCATATATTTT
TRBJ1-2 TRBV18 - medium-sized CASSPDQVLGDNYGYTF TGTGCCAGCTCACCTGATCAGGTTCTAGGGGACAACTATGGCTACACCTTC
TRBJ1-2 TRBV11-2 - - CASSFRDGYTF TGTGCCAGCAGCTTCAGGGATGGCTACACCTTC
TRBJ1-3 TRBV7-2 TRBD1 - CASSPDRVGGSLWRRNSGNTIYF TGTGCCAGCAGCCCCGACAGGGTTGGAGGGAGTCTCTGGAGAAGAAACTCTGGAAACACCATATATTTT
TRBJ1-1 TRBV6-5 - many CASSYGDASEAFF TGTGCCAGCAGTTACGGGGACGCCTCTGAAGCTTTCTTT
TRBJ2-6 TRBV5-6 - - CASSLPAREAGANVLTF TGTGCCAGCAGCTTGCCAGCCAGGGAGGCTGGGGCCAACGTCCTGACTTTC
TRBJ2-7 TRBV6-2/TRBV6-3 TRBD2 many CASAWLAGGATEQYF TGTGCCAGCGCCTGGCTAGCGGGGGGTGCTACGGAGCAGTACTTC
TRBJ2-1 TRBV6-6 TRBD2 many CASRPFPGTSGGTNNEQFF TGTGCCAGCAGACCCTTCCCCGGGACTAGCGGGGGAACAAACAATGAGCAGTTCTTC
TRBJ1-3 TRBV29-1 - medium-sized CSGTVSSGNTIYF TGCAGTGGGACCGTTAGCTCTGGAAACACCATATATTTT
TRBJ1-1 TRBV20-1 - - CSAQGNTEAFF TGCAGTGCCCAAGGGAACACTGAAGCTTTCTTT
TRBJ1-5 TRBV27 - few CASAPTWSNQPQHF TGTGCCAGCGCCCCTACTTGGAGCAATCAGCCCCAGCATTTT
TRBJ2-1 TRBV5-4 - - CASSFSGTAYNEQFF TGTGCCAGCAGCTTCTCCGGGACTGCTTACAATGAGCAGTTCTTC
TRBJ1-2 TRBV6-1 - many CASSEGNLLAGVRYGYTF TGTGCCAGCAGTGAAGGAAACCTATTAGCAGGGGTCAGGTATGGCTACACCTTC
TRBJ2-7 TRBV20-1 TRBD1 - CSATGTGVNEQYF TGCAGTGCAACCGGGACAGGGGTAAACGAGCAGTACTTC
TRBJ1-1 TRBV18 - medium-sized CASSPTGRDAEAFF TGTGCCAGCTCACCAACGGGAAGGGACGCTGAAGCTTTCTTT
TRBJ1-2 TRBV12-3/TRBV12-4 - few CASSLRTYHGYTF TGTGCCAGCAGTTTAAGGACGTACCATGGCTACACCTTC
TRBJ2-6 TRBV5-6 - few CASSLGQSGANVLTF TGTGCCAGCAGCCTGGGCCAATCTGGGGCCAACGTCCTGACTTTC
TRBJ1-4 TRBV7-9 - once CASSNSGFNEKLFF TGTGCCAGCAGCAACTCAGGGTTTAATGAAAAACTGTTTTTT
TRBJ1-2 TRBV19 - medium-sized CASSPGQYYGYTF TGTGCCAGTAGTCCTGGGCAGTACTATGGCTACACCTTC
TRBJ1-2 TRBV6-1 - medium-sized CASSEEGPPYGYTF TGTGCCAGCAGTGAAGAGGGCCCGCCCTATGGCTACACCTTC
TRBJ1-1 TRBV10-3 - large CAISESGSLNTEAFF TGTGCCATCAGTGAGTCTGGCAGCTTGAACACTGAAGCTTTCTTT
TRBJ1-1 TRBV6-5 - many CASSFTGGDTEAFF TGTGCCAGCAGTTTCACCGGGGGAGACACTGAAGCTTTCTTT
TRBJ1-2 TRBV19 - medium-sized CASSSLGEGYTF TGTGCCAGTAGTTCCCTGGGAGAGGGCTACACCTTC
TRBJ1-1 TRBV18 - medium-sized CASSLGGMNTEAFF TGTGCCAGCTCACTAGGCGGGATGAACACTGAAGCTTTCTTT
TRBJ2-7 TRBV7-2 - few CASRQGIPYEQYF TGTGCCAGCAGACAGGGTATCCCCTACGAGCAGTACTTC
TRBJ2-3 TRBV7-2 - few CASSVGGATDTQYF TGTGCCAGCAGCGTAGGGGGGGCCACAGATACGCAGTATTTT
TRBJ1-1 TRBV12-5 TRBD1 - CASAAHRDRVVGYTEAFF TGTGCTAGTGCCGCCCATCGGGACAGGGTGGTCGGGTACACTGAAGCTTTCTTT
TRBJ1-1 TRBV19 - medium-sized CASSMRPPLGTEAFF TGTGCCAGTAGTATGAGGCCCCCCCTGGGCACTGAAGCTTTCTTT
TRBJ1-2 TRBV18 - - CASSSKEGYGYTF TGTGCCAGCTCCTCCAAGGAGGGCTATGGCTACACCTTC
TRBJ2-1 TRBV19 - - CASSQDIGSYNEQFF TGTGCCAGTAGTCAGGACATTGGCTCCTACAATGAGCAGTTCTTC
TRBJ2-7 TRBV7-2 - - CASSLEGRRGLF TGTGCCAGCAGCTTAGAGGGACGACGAGGTCTCTTC
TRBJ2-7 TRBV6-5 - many CASSYGGQRGYEQYF TGTGCCAGCAGTTACGGGGGACAAAGAGGGTACGAGCAGTACTTC
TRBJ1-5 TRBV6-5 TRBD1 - CASSDTGAANQPQHF TGTGCCAGCAGTGATACAGGGGCCGCGAATCAGCCCCAGCATTTT
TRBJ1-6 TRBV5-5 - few CASNLRPSSYNSPLHF TGTGCCAGCAATTTACGCCCTAGCTCCTATAATTCACCCCTCCACTTT
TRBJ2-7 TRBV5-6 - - CASRLEGAHEQYF TGTGCCAGCAGACTGGAGGGGGCCCACGAGCAGTACTTC
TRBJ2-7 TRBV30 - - CAWNLKQGGEQYF TGTGCCTGGAACCTAAAACAGGGTGGGGAGCAGTACTTC
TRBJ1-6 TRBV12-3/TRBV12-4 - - CASRLVYNSPLHF TGTGCCAGCAGATTGGTCTATAATTCACCCCTCCACTTT
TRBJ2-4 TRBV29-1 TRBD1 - CSVADRGADIQYF TGCAGCGTAGCCGACAGGGGGGCGGACATTCAGTACTTC
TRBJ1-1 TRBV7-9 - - CASSLVSGGGEAFF TGTGCCAGCAGCTTAGTGTCAGGCGGTGGTGAAGCTTTCTTT
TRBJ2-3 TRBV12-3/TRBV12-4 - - CASTQGGGATDTQYF TGTGCCAGCACCCAAGGGGGGGGGGCAACAGATACGCAGTATTTT
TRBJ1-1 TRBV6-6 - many CASSYSIVGTEAFF TGTGCCAGCAGTTACTCGATTGTGGGCACTGAAGCTTTCTTT